Listed here are 3 T cell receptor beta chains from one sample, sequenced in a study of blood T cell dynamics during melanoma immunotherapy. Time point given: pre-treatment baseline. Generated by immunoSEQ multiplex PCR, the TCRdb table keeps only in-frame clones and is missing some. The data contain 5,900 or so clones, over 75% of them singletons. This material consisted of blood, taken from a patient treated with checkpoint blockade. All receptors come from a human donor with melanoma.

V usage is TRBV25-1 and J usage is TRBJ1-4; 9 bases are shared with TRBD1. Germline loops: CDR1 MGHDK, CDR2 SYGVNS. The junction had 9 bases not matched to a gene; V was cut back by 6 bases and J by 10 bases. The CDR3 contains 14 residues. This CDR3 reads CASSAGTGIGKLFF. The CDR3 DNA reads as TGTGCCAGCAGCGCCGGGACAGGGATAGGAAAACTGTTTTTT.

The gene calls are TRBV9 and TRBJ2-3; tentative D call: TRBD2 (6 bases). Looked up from germline, CDR1 is SGDLS and CDR2 is YYNGEE. The V end was cut by 2 bases, the J end by 4 bases, with 14 bases between. CDR3 length equals 15 residues. The CDR3 nucleotides read TGTGCCAGCAGCGTCGGGGGAGTTGGGGCAGATACGCAGTATTTT. Its translation is CASSVGGVGADTQYF. The full variable domain, rest sourced from reference TRBV9 and TRBJ2-3, is DSGVTQTPKHLITATGQRVTLRCSPRSGDLSVYWYQQSLDQGLQFLIQYYNGEERAKGNILERFSAQQFPDLHSELNLSSLELGDSALYFCASSVGGVGADTQYFGPGTRLTVL.

The chain employs TRBV6-5 and TRBJ2-7; 11 nucleotides align to TRBD2. CDR1 and CDR2 from the germline V gene are MNHEY and SVGAGI. The CDR3 extends over 15 amino acids. V lost 4 bases and J lost 3; bases outside the gene matches: 5. CDR3 coding DNA: TGTGCCAGCAGTTTAACCGGGACTAGCGGCTACGAGCAGTACTTC. This codes for CASSLTGTSGYEQYF.